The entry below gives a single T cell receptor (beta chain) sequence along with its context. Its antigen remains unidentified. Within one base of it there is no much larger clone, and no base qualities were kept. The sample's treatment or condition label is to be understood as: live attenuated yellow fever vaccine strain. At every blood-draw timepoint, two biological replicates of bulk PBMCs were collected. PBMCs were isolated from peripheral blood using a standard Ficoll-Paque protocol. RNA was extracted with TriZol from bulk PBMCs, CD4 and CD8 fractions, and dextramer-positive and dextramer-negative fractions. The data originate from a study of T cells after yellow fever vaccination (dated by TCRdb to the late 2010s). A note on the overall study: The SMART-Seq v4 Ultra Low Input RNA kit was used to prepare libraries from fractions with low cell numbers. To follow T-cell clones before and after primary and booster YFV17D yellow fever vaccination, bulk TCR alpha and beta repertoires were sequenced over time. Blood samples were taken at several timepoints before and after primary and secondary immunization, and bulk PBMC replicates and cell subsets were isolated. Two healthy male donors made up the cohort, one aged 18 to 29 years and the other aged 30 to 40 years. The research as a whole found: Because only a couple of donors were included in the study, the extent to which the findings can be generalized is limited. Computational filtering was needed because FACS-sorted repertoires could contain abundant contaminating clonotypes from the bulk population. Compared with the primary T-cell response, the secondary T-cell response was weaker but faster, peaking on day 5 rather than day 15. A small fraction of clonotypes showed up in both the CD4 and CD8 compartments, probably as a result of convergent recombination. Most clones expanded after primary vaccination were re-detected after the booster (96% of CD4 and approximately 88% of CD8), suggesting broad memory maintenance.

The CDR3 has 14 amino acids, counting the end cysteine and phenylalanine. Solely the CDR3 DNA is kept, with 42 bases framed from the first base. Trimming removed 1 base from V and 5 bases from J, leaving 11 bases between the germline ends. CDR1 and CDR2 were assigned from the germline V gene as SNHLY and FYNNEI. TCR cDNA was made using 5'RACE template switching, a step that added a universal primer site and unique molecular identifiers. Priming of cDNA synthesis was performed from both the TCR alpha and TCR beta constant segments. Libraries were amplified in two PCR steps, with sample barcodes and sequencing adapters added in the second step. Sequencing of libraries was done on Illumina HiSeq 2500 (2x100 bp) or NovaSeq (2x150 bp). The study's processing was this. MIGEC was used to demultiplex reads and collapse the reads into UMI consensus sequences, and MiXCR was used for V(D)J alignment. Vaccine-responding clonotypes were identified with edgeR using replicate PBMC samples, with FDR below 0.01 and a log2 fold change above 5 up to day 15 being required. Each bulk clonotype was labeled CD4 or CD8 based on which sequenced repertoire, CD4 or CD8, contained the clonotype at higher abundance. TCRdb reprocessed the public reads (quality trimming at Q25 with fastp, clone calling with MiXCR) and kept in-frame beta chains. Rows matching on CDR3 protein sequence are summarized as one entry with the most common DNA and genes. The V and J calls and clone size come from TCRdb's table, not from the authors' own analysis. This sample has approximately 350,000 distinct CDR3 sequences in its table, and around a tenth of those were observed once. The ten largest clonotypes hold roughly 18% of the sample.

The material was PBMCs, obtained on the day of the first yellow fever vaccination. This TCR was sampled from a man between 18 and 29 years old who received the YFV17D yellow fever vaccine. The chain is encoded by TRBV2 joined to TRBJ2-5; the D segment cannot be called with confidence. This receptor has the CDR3 CASSEEWVGETQYF. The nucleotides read TGTGCCAGCAGTGAAGAGTGGGTGGGGGAGACCCAGTACTTC.